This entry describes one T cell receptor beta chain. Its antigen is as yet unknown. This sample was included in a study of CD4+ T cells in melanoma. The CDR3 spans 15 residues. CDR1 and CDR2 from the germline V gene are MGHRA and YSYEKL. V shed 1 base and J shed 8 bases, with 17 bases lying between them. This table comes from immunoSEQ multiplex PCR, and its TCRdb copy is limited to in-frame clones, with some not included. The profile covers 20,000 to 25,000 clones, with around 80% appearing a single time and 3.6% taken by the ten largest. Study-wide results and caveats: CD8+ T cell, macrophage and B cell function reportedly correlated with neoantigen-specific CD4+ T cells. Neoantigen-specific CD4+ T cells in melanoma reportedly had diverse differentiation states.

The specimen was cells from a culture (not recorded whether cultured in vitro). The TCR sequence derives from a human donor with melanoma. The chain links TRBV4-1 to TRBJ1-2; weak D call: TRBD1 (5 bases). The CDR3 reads CASSQVGNRRKGYTF. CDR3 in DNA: TGCGCCAGCAGCCAAGTAGGTAACAGGAGGAAAGGCTACACCTTC.